This TCR beta chain comes out of a study of T cell responses to AZD1222 COVID-19 vaccine. Trimming stripped 1 base from V and 9 bases from J, with 14 bases between. CDR3 length equals 14 residues. CDR1 and CDR2 (germline): SGHTA, FQGNSA. Assay: immunoSEQ multiplex PCR; the TCRdb copy retains only in-frame clones and omits some. This table has 74,000 or so clones, approximately 84% appearing once. The specimen was peripheral blood, collected on day 0 of AZD1222 vaccination. This sequence originates from an adult in good health. This chain uses TRBV7-2 with TRBJ2-3; no clear D. DNA for the CDR3: TGTGCCAGCAGCTTAGAGGGCCCCCTTGGGACGCAGTATTTT. Residues: CASSLEGPLGTQYF.